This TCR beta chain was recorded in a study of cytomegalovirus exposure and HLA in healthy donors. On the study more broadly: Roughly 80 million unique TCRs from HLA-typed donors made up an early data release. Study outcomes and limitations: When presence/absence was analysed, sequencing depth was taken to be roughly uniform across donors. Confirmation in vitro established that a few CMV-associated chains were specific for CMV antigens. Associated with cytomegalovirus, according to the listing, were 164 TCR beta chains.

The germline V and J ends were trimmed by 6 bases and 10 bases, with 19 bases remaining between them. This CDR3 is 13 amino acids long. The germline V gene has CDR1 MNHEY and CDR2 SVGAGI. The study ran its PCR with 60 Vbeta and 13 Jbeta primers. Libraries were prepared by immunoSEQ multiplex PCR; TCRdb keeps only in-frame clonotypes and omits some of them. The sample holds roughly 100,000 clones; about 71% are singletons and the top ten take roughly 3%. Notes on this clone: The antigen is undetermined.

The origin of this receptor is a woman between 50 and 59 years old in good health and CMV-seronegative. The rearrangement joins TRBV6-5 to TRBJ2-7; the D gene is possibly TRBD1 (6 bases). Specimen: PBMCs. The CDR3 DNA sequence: TGTGCCAGCAGCCCCGGGACATGGAGCGGTCAGTACTTC. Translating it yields CASSPGTWSGQYF.